A single sample is the source of the 9 T cell receptor beta chains below, sequenced in a study of kidney transplant recipient with SARS-CoV-2 infection. TCRdb itself ran the reads through MiXCR, one entry per CDR3 protein. The data contain under 250,000 distinct CDR3 sequences, around 30% of them singletons. This sample comprised a blood sample, obtained at baseline and around day 120 from a kidney transplant recipient. These receptors came from a young adult male patient who had COVID-19 and was a kidney transplant recipient. Some T cells may arise from the graft donor.

This clonotype was recorded at least ten times. The chain joins TRBV6-4 to TRBJ2-3; possible D gene TRBD1, 6 bases. Between the trimmed V and J ends, which lost 0 bases and 0 bases, there was a span of 7 bases. The CDR3 consists of 15 residues. Germline V gives CDR1 MRHNA, CDR2 SNTAGT. The CDR3 nucleotides are TGTGCCAGCAGTGACTCGAGGGGGAGCACAGATACGCAGTATTTT. Translated: CASSDSRGSTDTQYF.

Concerning this clonotype itself: One end of the junction is discordant with germline, which a read error may explain. The chain carries TRBV19 and TRBJ2-3; 7 bases fit TRBD2. This CDR3 contains 16 residues. Germline-derived CDR1 and CDR2 are LNHDA and SQIVND (reference sequence). DNA of the CDR3: TGTGCCAGGAGTATTGGTCTAGCGGTGCCAACAGATACGAAGTATTTT. As protein: CARSIGLAVPTDTKYF. Together with reference TRBV19 and TRBJ2-3, the CDR3 gives the full variable domain: DGGITQSPKYLFRKEGQNVTLSCEQNLNHDAMYWYRQDPGQGLRLIYYSQIVNDFQKGDIAEGYSVSREKKESFPLTVTSAQKNPTAFYLCARSIGLAVPTDTKYFGPGTRLTVL.

This clonotype has at least ten counts. V gene TRBV4-2 combines with J gene TRBJ1-2; 9 positions match TRBD1. V shed 1 base, J shed 7 bases, and the junction held 19 bases outside the gene matches. The CDR3 is made up of 19 amino acids. Germline CDR1 is LGHNA and CDR2 is YNFKEQ. DNA for the CDR3: TGTGCCAGCAGCCAAGCCCGGGACAGGGTAGAATCTCGTACTGGTGGCTACACCTTC. This gives the protein CASSQARDRVESRTGGYTF.

A note on this clonotype: A clone one base away is much larger, so this may be a read error. It is likely a read error, because the conserved phenylalanine at the end of the CDR3 is missing. The rearrangement links TRBV6-2 or TRBV6-3 to TRBJ1-2; no firm D call. Between the trimmed V and J ends, which lost 5 bases and 4 bases, there was a span of 23 bases. Germline V gene data show CDR1 as MNHEY and CDR2 as SVGEGT. CDR3 length: 17 residues. The CDR3 nucleotides are TGTGCCAGCAGTGGGAACCTCTGCATCGGAAAGACCTATGGCTACACCTCC. Amino acid sequence: CASSGNLCIGKTYGYTS.

This clonotype was observed at least ten times. The J gene is TRBJ2-1, the V gene TRBV6-5; 8 positions agree with TRBD2. CDR3 size: 18 residues. J gave up 0 bases and V 7 bases, and 14 bases lay outside the gene matches. Germline CDR1 is MNHEY and CDR2 is SVGAGI. CDR3: CASTPHPGTRSSYNEQFF. The CDR3 region has the DNA TGTGCCAGCACCCCCCACCCCGGGACTAGGAGCTCCTACAATGAGCAGTTCTTC.

To note about this clonotype: Possible read error: a much larger clone is one base away. The chain employs TRBV5-1 and TRBJ1-2; no reliable D call. The CDR3 is 16 residues long. The germline CDR1 and CDR2 sequences are SGHRS and YFSETQ. The DNA of the CDR3 is TGCGTCAGCCAAGCTTTATCGGTTCGAAAGACCTATGGCTACACCTTC. Translation gives CVSQALSVRKTYGYTF.

The sample holds many counts of this clonotype. The chain employs TRBV27 and TRBJ2-1; D remains unclear. CDR3 size: 12 residues. Germline V lookup: CDR1 MNHEY, CDR2 SMNVEV (reference sequence). V was shortened by 7 bases and J by 7 bases, with 11 bases between the two germline ends. The DNA of the CDR3 is TGTGCCAGCAAATCCCAAGGTAATGAGCAGTTCTTC. Translation gives CASKSQGNEQFF.

The V and J genes are TRBV3-1 and TRBJ1-1, with D perhaps TRBD1 (5 bases). The V end was cut by 5 bases, the J end by 4 bases, with 23 bases between. The germline V gene encodes CDR1 LGHDT and CDR2 YNNKEL (reference sequence). CDR3 length equals 17 residues. The CDR3 bases are TGTGCCAGCAGCTGGACACATCCCATTTCAATTCGCACTGAAGCTTTCTTT. Protein product: CASSWTHPISIRTEAFF.

Notes on this clonotype: A much larger clone lies one base from this, so it may be a read error. The final CDR3 position lacks the conserved phenylalanine or tryptophan, pointing to a likely read error. The rearrangement joins TRBV5-5 to TRBJ1-2, with D unclear. CDR1 and CDR2 from the germline V gene are SGHKS and YYEKEE (reference sequence). V was pared by 0 bases and J by 8 bases, with 11 bases between. The CDR3 is 13 amino acids. The CDR3 protein is CASSLGGIRGYTS. The DNA for the CDR3 is TGTGCCAGCAGCTTGGGAGGGATTCGGGGCTACACCTCC.